The 21 T cell receptor beta chains presented below share a single source sample, sequenced in a study of T cell changes during pregnancy in multiple sclerosis. Sequenced by immunoSEQ multiplex PCR; TCRdb stores in-frame clones only, minus some. The table has 90,000 to 130,000 clones, roughly nine tenths seen once; the top ten hold more than 1.5%. The sample here was peripheral blood, taken in the third trimester of pregnancy. The receptors shown here come from a female donor with multiple sclerosis, enrolled in a pregnancy study.

This chain links TRBV7-2 with TRBJ2-2; TRBD2 might be the D (5 bases). Trimming left V 4 bases short and J 4 bases short, with 19 bases between. This CDR3 has 17 amino acids. Germline assignment: CDR1 SGHTA and CDR2 FQGNSA. CDR3 region: CASSSPAGWTPTGELFF. The CDR3 DNA sequence: TGTGCCAGCAGCTCACCAGCAGGCTGGACTCCCACCGGGGAGCTGTTTTTT.

The V call is TRBV19, the J call TRBJ1-2; no definite D call. The CDR3 loop spans 15 amino acids. Germline V gene sequence: CDR1 LNHDA, CDR2 SQIVND (reference sequence). V was shortened by 5 bases and J by 4 bases, with 17 bases between the two germline ends. CDR3: CASSATLWQVYGYTF. In DNA, the CDR3 is TGTGCCAGTAGTGCCACCCTTTGGCAGGTCTATGGCTACACCTTC.

The rearrangement joins TRBV19 to TRBJ1-3; no reliable D call. Per the germline V gene, CDR1 is LNHDA and CDR2 is SQIVND (reference sequence). V lost 4 bases and J lost 4, with 8 bases in between. The CDR3 extends over 13 amino acids. The CDR3 loop reads CASSRDVGNTIYF. The CDR3 DNA follows: TGTGCCAGTAGTAGAGACGTCGGAAACACCATATATTTT.

The chain recombines TRBV6-5 with TRBJ2-5; a weak D match, TRBD1 (6 bases). There are 13 residues in the CDR3. Germline V CDR1 and CDR2: MNHEY, SVGAGI. V lost 8 bases and J 4 bases, leaving 14 bases between the germline ends. Written as DNA, the CDR3 is TGTGCCAGCGGATTACAGGGTGGAGAGACCCAGTACTTC. Translation: CASGLQGGETQYF.

The chain combines TRBV7-9 with TRBJ1-2; D is possibly TRBD1 (5 bases). CDR1 SEHNR and CDR2 FQNEAQ come from the germline V gene (reference sequence). Trimming shortened V by 3 bases and J by 4 bases, and 15 bases separated the two germline ends. The CDR3 sequence is 15 residues long. The DNA for the CDR3 is TGTGCCAGCAGCTTCCGCGGGACTACTGGCTATGGCTACACCTTC. This sequence encodes CASSFRGTTGYGYTF.

CDR3 protein: CASSFFGRGETQYF. The CDR3 DNA follows: TGTGCCAGCAGCTTCTTCGGCCGGGGGGAGACCCAGTACTTC. The chain uses TRBV5-4 and TRBJ2-5; possibly TRBD2 for D (6 bases). The CDR3 is 14 residues long. V dropped 2 bases and J dropped 5 bases, with 13 bases sitting between them. Germline lookup yields CDR1 SGHNT and CDR2 YYREEE (reference sequence).

V is TRBV28 and J is TRBJ2-1, with 7 bases lining up with TRBD2. Trimming took 10 bases from V and 13 from J; bases not matched to a gene: 10. The CDR3 extends over 11 amino acids. Germline V gives CDR1 MDHEN, CDR2 SYDVKM. The CDR3 nucleotides read TGTGCCACTGACTCCCGGGACTACCAGTTCTTC. Its protein product is CATDSRDYQFF.

This clone is a singleton in its sample. The genes are TRBV19 and TRBJ1-5; 8 bases match TRBD1. CDR1 and CDR2 from the germline V gene are LNHDA and SQIVND (reference sequence). Trimming took 7 bases from V and 9 from J; bases not matched to a gene: 11. This CDR3 region has 14 residues. The CDR3 sequence is CASTSDRAGRPQHF. CDR3 DNA sequence: TGTGCCAGTACCTCGGACAGGGCGGGTCGGCCCCAGCATTTT.

The chain carries TRBV6-1 and TRBJ1-3; 8 bases fit TRBD1. CDR3 length: 18 amino acids. In germline, CDR1 is MNHNS, CDR2 SASEGT. The ends lost 2 bases at V and 0 bases at J; junction bases unmatched: 9. CDR3 nucleotides: TGTGCCAGCAGTGAACTTTGGACAGGGACGACCTCTGGAAACACCATATATTTT. It codes for CASSELWTGTTSGNTIYF.

This chain links TRBV4-2 with TRBJ2-1, with 11 positions matching TRBD2. The ends lost 0 bases at V and 10 bases at J; junction bases unmatched: 8. The CDR3 is 16 residues long. Germline loops: CDR1 LGHNA, CDR2 YNFKEQ. CDR3 protein: CASSQESLAGVGEQFF. The CDR3, as DNA: TGTGCCAGCAGCCAAGAATCACTAGCGGGGGTCGGCGAGCAGTTCTTC.

This chain uses TRBV7-9 with TRBJ1-2; 10 nucleotides line up with TRBD1. J gave up 4 bases and V 6 bases, and 20 bases lay outside the gene matches. In germline, CDR1 is SEHNR, CDR2 FQNEAQ (reference sequence). This CDR3 contains 19 residues. The CDR3 nucleotides are TGTGCCAGCAGTTCGGGGCCCTTAACCGGGACAGGGGACCTCTATGGCTACACCTTC. It translates to CASSSGPLTGTGDLYGYTF.

This clone was seen just once. The V gene is TRBV30, the J gene TRBJ1-2; a weak D match, TRBD1 (6 bases). The CDR3 totals 12 residues. Germline CDR1 and CDR2: GTSNPN and SVGIG (reference sequence). V dropped 2 bases and J dropped 8 bases, with 12 bases sitting between them. CDR3 loop: CAWSRNREGYTF. In nucleotides, the CDR3 is TGTGCCTGGAGTCGAAACAGGGAAGGCTACACCTTC.

Turning to this clone: A junction end diverges from the germline sequence, so it may reflect a read error. This chain joins TRBV5-6 and TRBJ2-7; 7 positions match TRBD1. The CDR3 consists of 15 residues. From germline, CDR1 is SGHDT and CDR2 YYEEEE. CDR3: CASSLDGRQGYAQYF. The CDR3 bases are TGTGCCAGCAGCTTGGACGGGCGACAGGGATACGCGCAGTACTTC.

J is TRBJ2-7 and V is TRBV5-1; TRBD2 aligns across 11 bases. J gave up 6 bases and V 6 bases, and 20 bases lay outside the gene matches. The CDR3 extends over 18 amino acids. Germline CDR1 and CDR2: SGHRS and YFSETQ. The CDR3 bases are TGCGCCAGCACCCTAACGGGACTAGCGGCCCCCTTCGTTACCGAGCAGTACTTC. Its protein product is CASTLTGLAAPFVTEQYF.

This chain joins TRBV5-1 and TRBJ1-3, with 9 bases fitting TRBD1. The CDR3 totals 15 residues. Germline V gene lookup returns CDR1 SGHRS and CDR2 YFSETQ. Unmatched junction bases numbered 9, after V lost 4 bases and J lost 7 bases. The CDR3 region has the DNA TGCGCCAGCAGCAAGGGGGACAGGGAGCGGAACACCATATATTTT. It is translated as CASSKGDRERNTIYF.

The chain carries TRBV7-9 and TRBJ2-5; TRBD2 is a possible D gene (5 bases). This CDR3 contains 16 residues. V was shortened by 0 bases and J by 8 bases, with 19 bases between the two germline ends. Germline V gives CDR1 SEHNR, CDR2 FQNEAQ (reference sequence). The CDR3, as DNA: TGTGCCAGCAGCTTAGCGTTAGGACTGTCCATGTTCACCCAGTACTTC. Its protein is CASSLALGLSMFTQYF.

V and J are TRBV10-1 and TRBJ2-5; tentatively, D is TRBD2 (5 bases). Germline V gene sequence: CDR1 WNHNN, CDR2 SYGVQD (reference sequence). V was shortened by 3 bases and J by 5 bases, with 13 bases between the two germline ends. The CDR3 spans 14 residues. The CDR3 DNA reads as TGCGCCAGCAGTGACCCGGGATCCCCCGAGACCCAGTACTTC. This encodes CASSDPGSPETQYF.

J is TRBJ1-6 and V is TRBV7-9; D possibly corresponds to TRBD1 (6 bases). The ends were cut back, 0 bases at V and 6 bases at J, with 9 bases in the middle. CDR1 is SEHNR and CDR2 is FQNEAQ in the germline V gene (reference sequence). The CDR3 consists of 15 residues. The CDR3 loop reads CASSLAQGINSPLHF. CDR3 bases: TGTGCCAGCAGCTTAGCTCAGGGGATTAATTCACCCCTCCACTTT.

The chain employs TRBV27 and TRBJ2-2; TRBD1 aligns across 9 bases. The junction had 11 bases not matched to a gene; V was cut back by 5 bases and J by 4 bases. Germline loops: CDR1 MNHEY, CDR2 SMNVEV (reference sequence). CDR3 size: 17 residues. The CDR3 is CASSLFGQGTSTGELFF. CDR3 DNA: TGTGCCAGCAGTCTTTTCGGACAGGGGACTTCCACCGGGGAGCTGTTTTTT.

The chain has TRBV2 and TRBJ1-5; D is possibly TRBD1 (5 bases). In germline, CDR1 is SNHLY, CDR2 FYNNEI. Trimming stripped 6 bases from V and 4 bases from J, with 16 bases between. This CDR3 is built from 15 residues. CDR3 DNA sequence: TGTGCCAGCAGGCGATGGGGGGGGATGAATCAGCCCCAGCATTTT. Translated: CASRRWGGMNQPQHF. The complete variable domain, with remaining parts taken from reference TRBV2 and TRBJ1-5, reads EPEVTQTPSHQVTQMGQEVILRCVPISNHLYFYWYRQILGQKVEFLVSFYNNEISEKSEIFDDQFSVERPDGSNFTLKIRSTKLEDSAMYFCASRRWGGMNQPQHFGDGTRLSIL.

In DNA, the CDR3 is TGTGCCAGCTCCCGAGGGACAGGGCAAGATACGCAGTATTTT. It translates to CASSRGTGQDTQYF. The chain links TRBV7-9 to TRBJ2-3; TRBD1 matches 9 bases. V trimming: 8 bases; J trimming: 5 bases; junction bases outside the gene matches: 8. The germline CDR1 and CDR2 sequences are SEHNR and FQNEAQ (reference sequence). This CDR3 contains 14 residues.